One sample yielded the 17 T cell receptor beta chains listed below, sequenced in a study of shared clonotypes between healthy human individuals. Sequencing was performed with immunoSEQ multiplex PCR; in TCRdb, only in-frame clones are kept and a portion is missing. The sample lists approximately 2,000,000 clones; around 92% were seen once. Source material: naive CD4+ T cells from PBMCs. The subset here: CD45RA+ positively selected. These receptors all come from a man in his late teens or twenties in good health. Some clones in this sample may be carry-over from other donors' samples.

The J gene is TRBJ2-7, the V gene TRBV13; TRBD1 agrees at 8 bases. V shed 2 bases, J shed 2 bases, and the junction held 5 bases outside the gene matches. Germline loops: CDR1 PRHDT, CDR2 FYEKMQ (reference sequence). This CDR3 has 15 residues. The CDR3 loop reads CASSLTGQGTYEQYF. The CDR3 DNA follows: TGTGCCAGCAGCTTAACTGGACAGGGAACCTACGAGCAGTACTTC. Looking up the rest from reference TRBV13 and TRBJ2-7 gives the full variable domain: AAGVIQSPRHLIKEKRETATLKCYPIPRHDTVYWYQQGPGQDPQFLISFYEKMQSDKGSIPDRFSAQQFSDYHSELNMSSLELGDSALYFCASSLTGQGTYEQYFGPGTRLTVT.

Only one count was recorded for this clone. This chain links TRBV4-2 with TRBJ2-2, with 7 positions matching TRBD2. The germline V gene has CDR1 LGHNA and CDR2 YNFKEQ. This CDR3 has 17 residues. V trimming: 3 bases; J trimming: 2 bases; junction bases outside the gene matches: 9. The CDR3 protein is CASSHGDSGFNTGELFF. The CDR3 nucleotides read TGTGCCAGCAGCCACGGGGATAGCGGGTTTAACACCGGGGAGCTGTTTTTT.

This sequence joins TRBV18 and TRBJ2-1, with unresolved D. Trimming cost V 0 bases and J 1 base, with 13 bases left between them. Germline values: CDR1 KGHSH, CDR2 LQKENI. The CDR3 is made up of 17 amino acids. Here the CDR3 reads CASSPPRWEPSYNEQFF. Written as DNA, the CDR3 is TGTGCCAGCTCACCACCAAGGTGGGAACCTTCCTACAATGAGCAGTTCTTC.

The CDR3 nucleotides are TGTGCCAGCAGCTCCCGGTCCTCCCGGGGTGTAGCCGGGGAGCTGTTTTTT. Its protein is CASSSRSSRGVAGELFF. The V and J genes are TRBV7-2 and TRBJ2-2; perhaps TRBD2 as D (5 bases). The CDR3 extends over 17 amino acids. Looked up from germline, CDR1 is SGHTA and CDR2 is FQGNSA. The V end was cut by 4 bases, the J end by 6 bases, with 21 bases between.

V gene TRBV18 combines with J gene TRBJ1-2; 9 positions match TRBD1. The CDR3 contains 15 residues. Germline V gene sequence: CDR1 KGHSH, CDR2 LQKENI. Unmatched junction bases numbered 3, after V lost 0 bases and J lost 4 bases. This CDR3 reads CASSPPTTGGYGYTF. For the CDR3, the DNA is TGTGCCAGCTCACCACCGACGACAGGGGGCTATGGCTACACCTTC.

This clone was counted once. The V and J genes are TRBV19 and TRBJ1-5; D gene unclear. CDR3 length: 14 residues. The V end lost 6 bases, the J end lost 7 bases, and 16 bases lay between the germline ends. Germline CDR1 reads LNHDA; CDR2 reads SQIVND (reference sequence). CDR3 DNA sequence: TGTGCCAGTAGCGCTCCGGGGAGCCGGCAGCCCCAGCATTTT. Its translation is CASSAPGSRQPQHF.

Points on this clone: Within the sample, other DNA sequences also encode this same CDR3. J is TRBJ1-3 and V is TRBV7-9, with D uncertain. CDR3 length: 14 residues. In germline, CDR1 is SEHNR, CDR2 FQNEAQ (reference sequence). Trimming removed 3 bases from V and 1 base from J, with 7 bases in between. DNA for the CDR3: TGTGCCAGCAGCTTCGCGGGATCTGGAAACACCATATATTTT. Its protein product is CASSFAGSGNTIYF.

The chain couples TRBV15 to TRBJ2-7, with 7 bases aligning to TRBD2. Per the germline V gene, CDR1 is LNHNV and CDR2 is YYDKDF (reference sequence). The length of the CDR3 is 15 residues. The V and J ends lost 3 bases and 4 bases, in that order; junction bases with no gene match: 9. The CDR3 DNA is TGTGCCACCAGCAGGACCGGGACTACCAATTACGAGCAGTACTTC. Encoded protein: CATSRTGTTNYEQYF.

The CDR3: CSVGREEYMNTEAFF. The CDR3 DNA is TGCAGCGTTGGTAGGGAGGAATATATGAACACTGAAGCTTTCTTT. The chain links TRBV29-1 to TRBJ1-1; no clear D gene. Germline-derived CDR1 and CDR2 are SQVTM and ANQGSEA. The CDR3 contains 15 residues. The V end lost 4 bases, the J end lost 0 bases, and 15 bases lay between the germline ends.

This clone was detected only a few times. J is TRBJ2-7 and V is TRBV2; D remains ambiguous. Trimming stripped 3 bases from V and 6 bases from J, with 6 bases between. Per germline, CDR1 SNHLY and CDR2 FYNNEI. The CDR3 runs to 11 residues. The CDR3 DNA reads TGTGCCAGCAGTGACCTGGGCGAGCAGTACTTC. Translating gives CASSDLGEQYF.

This chain uses TRBV5-1 with TRBJ2-2, with D maybe TRBD2 (5 bases). Germline V lookup: CDR1 SGHRS, CDR2 YFSETQ. This CDR3 is built from 15 residues. The V gene lost 0 bases and the J gene lost 6 bases, with 12 bases spanning the gap. The CDR3 region has the DNA TGCGCCAGCAGCTTGGAGGCTAGCATAGCCGGGGAGCTGTTTTTT. It codes for CASSLEASIAGELFF.

The J gene is TRBJ1-1, the V gene TRBV6-1; 7 bases match TRBD1. V was clipped by 4 bases and J by 1 base; unmatched bases: 3. Germline CDR1 is MNHNS and CDR2 is SASEGT. This CDR3 contains 14 residues. CDR3 nucleotide sequence: TGTGCCAGCAGTGCCAACAGGGGGAACACTGAAGCTTTCTTT. It codes for CASSANRGNTEAFF.

V usage is TRBV10-3 and J usage is TRBJ1-2, with D possibly being TRBD1 (5 bases). Trimming cost V 6 bases and J 7 bases, with 15 bases left between them. Germline values: CDR1 ENHRY, CDR2 SYGVKD. This CDR3 contains 13 residues. CDR3 coding DNA: TGTGCCATCAGCGGGACTTTAGCAGGTGGCTACACCTTC. The encoded protein is CAISGTLAGGYTF.

As for this clone: This sample includes further DNA sequences coding for the same CDR3. The chain recombines TRBV14 with TRBJ1-2; TRBD1 might be the D (5 bases). The CDR3 totals 13 residues. Germline-derived CDR1 and CDR2 are SGHDN and FVKESK. The V end was cut by 3 bases, the J end by 2 bases, with 7 bases between. The CDR3 region is CASSQGLNYGYTF. The CDR3 coding sequence is TGTGCCAGCAGCCAGGGACTGAACTATGGCTACACCTTC.

The rearrangement links TRBV19 to TRBJ2-7; possible D gene TRBD2, 5 bases. Trimming took 5 bases from V and 5 from J, leaving 19 bases between them. This CDR3 spans 15 amino acids. In germline, CDR1 is LNHDA, CDR2 SQIVND (reference sequence). In DNA form, the CDR3 reads TGTGCCAGTAGTCCCGAGCGGACGAGGCTCCACGAGCAGTACTTC. Its protein is CASSPERTRLHEQYF.

V gene TRBV7-3 combines with J gene TRBJ1-1; 7 nucleotides line up with TRBD1. This CDR3 region has 17 residues. In germline, CDR1 is SGHTA, CDR2 FQGTGA. V shed 3 bases and J 0 bases; nucleotides not matched to a gene: 10. CDR3 sequence reads: CASSLEGAGRMNTEAFF. The CDR3 nucleotides read TGTGCCAGCAGCTTGGAGGGGGCAGGGAGAATGAACACTGAAGCTTTCTTT.

The gene calls are TRBV4-1 and TRBJ2-1; either TRBD1 or TRBD2 may fit D (6 bases each). Germline V gene data show CDR1 as MGHRA and CDR2 as YSYEKL. V lost 2 bases, J lost 9 bases, and 20 bases lay in between. The CDR3 sequence is 16 residues long. CDR3 amino acids: CASSQSSPRSGAEQFF. In DNA form, the CDR3 reads TGCGCCAGCAGCCAATCGTCACCCAGATCGGGGGCTGAGCAGTTCTTC.